One T cell receptor (beta chain) is described in this entry. What it recognizes is unknown. The junction had 5 bases not matched to a gene; V was cut back by 2 bases and J by 7 bases. CDR3 size: 13 residues. CDR1 is GTSNPN and CDR2 is SVGIG in the germline V gene (reference sequence). The data were taken from a study of identical twins. Findings and caveats of the study: Out-of-frame alpha sequences shared by twins were enriched for low generation probability.

Each CDR3 protein is one row after TCRdb ran MiXCR on the 5' RACE reads. The sample holds 450,000 to 650,000 distinct CDR3 sequences; 9% to 10% are singletons and the top ten take around 3%. These sequences were also reported in another study, on yellow fever vaccine responses in identical twins.

The receptor was derived from a woman aged 18 to 35 in good health. This chain connects TRBV30 to TRBJ1-2, with 9 bases that match TRBD1. The sample consisted of PBMCs. The CDR3 nucleotides are TGTGCCTGGAGTAGGGGGGACAGGGTTGGCTACACCTTC. Its protein is CAWSRGDRVGYTF.